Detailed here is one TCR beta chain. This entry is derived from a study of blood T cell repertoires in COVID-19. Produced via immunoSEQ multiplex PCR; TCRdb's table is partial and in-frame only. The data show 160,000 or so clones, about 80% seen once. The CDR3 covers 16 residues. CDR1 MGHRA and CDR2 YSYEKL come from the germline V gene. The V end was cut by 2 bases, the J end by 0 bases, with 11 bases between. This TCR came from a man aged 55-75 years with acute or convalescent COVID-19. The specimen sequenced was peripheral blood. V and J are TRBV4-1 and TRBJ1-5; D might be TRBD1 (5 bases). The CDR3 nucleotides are TGCGCCAGCAGCCAAAAGGACACCGATAGCAATCAGCCCCAGCATTTT. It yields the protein CASSQKDTDSNQPQHF.